These 22 T cell receptor beta chains were all obtained from the same sample, sequenced in a study of shared clonotypes between healthy human individuals (dated by TCRdb to about 2020). For the CD8 naive samples, CD45RO-negative cells were positively selected for CCR7, yielding a CD45RA+CCR7+ population from which TemRA cells were excluded. To prepare the library, the immunoSEQ multiplex PCR assay was applied. TCRdb retrieved this table from immuneACCESS and kept in-frame rearrangements only. Not all clones are present; in checked studies, unresolved V genes account for under half, and no reason is known for the remainder. This sample holds about 610,000 clones; approximately 96% were observed only once. The ten largest account for around 0.1% of the sample. Input material: naive CD8+ T cells sorted from blood. The cell subset or site label, read with the paper, signifies: CD45RA+CCR7+. The source is a woman aged 25 to 39 in good health.

The rearrangement uses TRBV5-1 and TRBJ2-1; D call uncertain. The CDR3 consists of 14 residues. Trimming pared 1 base from V and 2 bases from J, leaving 7 bases between. Germline CDR1 and CDR2: SGHRS and YFSETQ. CDR3 bases: TGCGCCAGCAGCTTGTCCGACGCCTACAATGAGCAGTTCTTC. It codes for CASSLSDAYNEQFF. Using reference TRBV5-1 and TRBJ2-1 for the parts outside the CDR3, the full variable domain is KAGVTQTPRYLIKTRGQQVTLSCSPISGHRSVSWYQQTPGQGLQFLFEYFSETQRNKGNFPGRFSGRQFSNSRSEMNVSTLELGDSALYLCASSLSDAYNEQFFGPGTRLTVL.

The CDR3 DNA sequence: TGTGCCAGCAGCACATACCAGGGGACCGGGGAGCTGTTTTTT. Protein product: CASSTYQGTGELFF. The chain employs TRBV5-4 and TRBJ2-2, with a weak D call TRBD1 (6 bases). This CDR3 is built from 14 residues. Germline lookup yields CDR1 SGHNT and CDR2 YYREEE (reference sequence). V lost 4 bases to trimming and J lost 5 bases, with 12 bases between them.

V and J are TRBV13 and TRBJ2-1; 7 bases match TRBD2. This CDR3 contains 17 residues. Germline values: CDR1 PRHDT, CDR2 FYEKMQ (reference sequence). Trimming cost V 3 bases and J 4 bases; bases outside gene matches: 12. The CDR3 DNA sequence: TGTGCCAGCAGCTTTTTGACTAGCTTGGGGAATTACAATGAGCAGTTCTTC. Translation: CASSFLTSLGNYNEQFF.

A word on this clone: The sample contains more than one DNA sequence encoding this CDR3. V is TRBV5-6 and J is TRBJ2-7; no clear D gene. The germline V and J ends were trimmed by 1 base and 1 base, with 6 bases remaining between them. The V gene's germline CDR1 is SGHDT and CDR2 YYEEEE. CDR3 length equals 13 residues. The CDR3 spells CASSLQSSYEQYF. The CDR3 coding sequence is TGTGCCAGCAGCTTGCAGAGTTCCTACGAGCAGTACTTC.

The chain recombines TRBV27 with TRBJ2-4; 10 bases match TRBD1. CDR3 length equals 19 residues. Germline CDR1 and CDR2: MNHEY and SMNVEV (reference sequence). The J segment lost 4 bases and the V segment lost 6 bases, leaving 18 bases of the junction unmatched. The CDR3 DNA reads TGTGCCAGCAGATTGACAGGGGGCGAGATACGGGACGGTAAAAACATTCAGTACTTC. It encodes CASRLTGGEIRDGKNIQYF.

The chain carries TRBV4-1 and TRBJ2-1, with 11 positions matching TRBD2. Germline CDR1 reads MGHRA; CDR2 reads YSYEKL. The CDR3 has 16 residues. Trimming removed 0 bases from V and 9 bases from J; junction bases left unmatched: 7. This CDR3 reads CASSQDPGLAASEQFF. The CDR3 DNA reads TGCGCCAGCAGCCAAGACCCGGGACTAGCGGCGAGTGAGCAGTTCTTC.

The chain links TRBV28 to TRBJ2-1; 11 bases are a match to TRBD2. This CDR3 region has 15 residues. Looked up from germline, CDR1 is MDHEN and CDR2 is SYDVKM. V lost 7 bases to trimming and J lost 8 bases; unmatched junction nucleotides: 10. DNA of the CDR3: TGTGCCAGCACCATAACTAGCGGGAGTTCCGATGAGCAGTTCTTC. This translates into CASTITSGSSDEQFF.

The genes are TRBV7-9 and TRBJ1-5; D gene ambiguous. The CDR3 length is 17 residues. Germline values: CDR1 SEHNR, CDR2 FQNEAQ (reference sequence). V was pared by 3 bases and J by 0 bases, with 15 bases between. CDR3 nucleotide sequence: TGTGCCAGCAGCTTTGGCGACGGATTTGATAGCAATCAGCCCCAGCATTTT. Translation gives CASSFGDGFDSNQPQHF.

The sample holds one count of this clone. V gene TRBV2 combines with J gene TRBJ1-3; D gene unclear. CDR3 length equals 15 residues. The V gene's germline CDR1 is SNHLY and CDR2 FYNNEI. Trimming stripped 4 bases from V and 4 bases from J, with 14 bases between. Here the CDR3 DNA reads TGTGCCAGCAGTGCTTTGCGGGGATCGGGAAACACCATATATTTT. Encoded protein: CASSALRGSGNTIYF.

V and J are TRBV27 and TRBJ2-3; D is uncertain. V lost 5 bases and J 4 bases, leaving 16 bases between the germline ends. This CDR3 region has 15 residues. Germline lookup yields CDR1 MNHEY and CDR2 SMNVEV (reference sequence). The CDR3 coding sequence is TGTGCCAGCAGTCCACACCCTCGCCGGGCAGATACGCAGTATTTT. Translating gives CASSPHPRRADTQYF.

V gene TRBV9 combines with J gene TRBJ2-7, with 9 nucleotides matching TRBD2. The CDR3 spans 17 residues. Losses at the gene ends were 2 bases for V and 4 bases for J; bases not matched to a gene: 13. Per germline, CDR1 SGDLS and CDR2 YYNGEE. As DNA, the CDR3 is TGTGCCAGCAGCGTGAACCCGGGACTAGCAGAACATTACGAGCAGTACTTC. Amino acids: CASSVNPGLAEHYEQYF.

A single count supports this clone. The chain uses TRBV19 and TRBJ2-2, with 12 bases identical to TRBD1. The CDR3 spans 15 residues. Germline CDR1 reads LNHDA; CDR2 reads SQIVND (reference sequence). The V segment lost 6 bases and the J segment 7 bases; nucleotides outside the gene matches: 6. CDR3 in amino acids: CASRGTGGFGGELFF. The DNA for the CDR3 is TGTGCCAGTAGGGGGACAGGGGGCTTTGGCGGGGAGCTGTTTTTT.

This clone has only one observation. The V call is TRBV29-1, the J call TRBJ1-4, with 9 nucleotides matching TRBD1. The length of the CDR3 is 12 residues. Germline V gene sequence: CDR1 SQVTM, CDR2 ANQGSEA. V was pared by 4 bases and J by 9 bases, with 3 bases of the junction left unmatched. CDR3 in DNA: TGCAGCGTTGTGGGACAGGGTCAAAAACTGTTTTTT. Amino acid sequence: CSVVGQGQKLFF.

The table lists this clone with a count of one. The chain recombines TRBV27 with TRBJ1-5, with D possibly matching TRBD1 (6 bases). Germline V CDR1 and CDR2: MNHEY, SMNVEV (reference sequence). The CDR3 is 16 amino acids. V dropped 4 bases and J dropped 4 bases, with 17 bases sitting between them. The CDR3 bases are TGTGCCAGCAGTTCCCCCTCACAGGGTAGTAATCAGCCCCAGCATTTT. Protein product: CASSSPSQGSNQPQHF.

The genes are TRBV6-1 and TRBJ2-3; weak D call: TRBD2 (6 bases). V was clipped by 1 base and J by 2 bases, with 10 bases between them. The CDR3 runs 15 residues. From germline, CDR1 is MNHNS and CDR2 SASEGT. Here the CDR3 reads CASSEEGGYTDTQYF. Here the CDR3 DNA reads TGTGCCAGCAGTGAAGAGGGAGGATACACAGATACGCAGTATTTT.

The CDR3: CASSGKHTLDTGELFF. The CDR3 coding sequence is TGTGCCAGCAGTGGAAAGCACACCTTAGACACCGGGGAGCTGTTTTTT. The gene calls are TRBV2 and TRBJ2-2, with D unclear. Trimming shortened V by 4 bases and J by 3 bases, and 15 bases separated the two germline ends. This CDR3 is 16 amino acids long. The germline gives CDR1 SNHLY, CDR2 FYNNEI.

The gene calls are TRBV7-9 and TRBJ2-2, with TRBD2 identical over 8 bases. Per the germline V gene, CDR1 is SEHNR and CDR2 is FQNEAQ (reference sequence). There are 15 residues in the CDR3. V shed 3 bases, J shed 5 bases, and the junction held 5 bases outside the gene matches. The CDR3, as DNA: TGTGCCAGCAGCTTTGCGGGAGGCAGGACCGGGGAGCTGTTTTTT. Translated, it gives CASSFAGGRTGELFF.

This clone showed up just once. The V gene is TRBV19, the J gene TRBJ2-7, with a tentative D call TRBD1 (6 bases). CDR3 length: 16 amino acids. CDR1 and CDR2 from the germline V gene are LNHDA and SQIVND (reference sequence). V was shortened by 7 bases and J by 0 bases, with 19 bases between the two germline ends. The CDR3 loop reads CASILLQGSTSYEQYF. The CDR3 bases are TGTGCCAGTATCCTATTACAGGGTAGCACCTCCTACGAGCAGTACTTC.

About this clone: The same CDR3 is also encoded by other DNA sequences in this sample. The rearrangement uses TRBV27 and TRBJ1-2, with D possibly TRBD1 on 5 matching bases. Per the germline V gene, CDR1 is MNHEY and CDR2 is SMNVEV (reference sequence). V shed 6 bases and J shed 2 bases, with 13 bases lying between them. The CDR3 covers 14 residues. DNA of the CDR3: TGTGCCAGCAGCCCAACCGGGGCCAACTATGGCTACACCTTC. This encodes CASSPTGANYGYTF.

This clone was recorded once. The chain carries TRBV6-7 and TRBJ2-2, with D tentatively TRBD2 (7 bases). TRBV6-7 carries the ORF label, with uncertain function. The CDR3 is made up of 19 amino acids. Trimming took off 7 bases at V and 6 bases at J, with 30 bases between the two ends. The CDR3 DNA follows: TGTGCCAGCAATTATGGCCCGATGGTGAGCCAGGGGAGGGCCGGGGAGCTGTTTTTT. This gives the protein CASNYGPMVSQGRAGELFF.

This clone has just one count. The chain couples TRBV21-1 to TRBJ2-1; the D call in the table, TRBD2, was not verified against the DNA. TRBV21-1 is designated a pseudogene. The CDR3 has 16 amino acids. For the CDR3, the DNA is TGTGCCAGCAGAAAGGAGGCGGATGAAGTCTACAATGAGCAGTTCTTC. It specifies CASRKEADEVYNEQFF.

The chain recombines TRBV1 with TRBJ1-1. TRBV1 represents a pseudogene. The CDR3 is 11 residues long. CDR3 DNA sequence: TGCACCAGCAGCCAGGGGACTGAAGCTTTCTTT. Translated, it gives CTSSQGTEAFF.